One sample yielded the 9 T cell receptor beta chains listed below, sequenced in a study of blood T cell repertoires in COVID-19. TCRdb's copy holds only in-frame clones and misses some; the assay was immunoSEQ multiplex PCR. The sample includes just over 300,000 clones, around 86% seen only once; the top ten take around 4%. Specimen: PBMCs or T cells enriched from blood (not recorded which). The receptors here all came from a man in his thirties or forties who had recovered from COVID-19.

The gene calls are TRBV5-1 and TRBJ1-1; the match to TRBD1 covers 10 bases. CDR3 length: 13 residues. From germline, CDR1 is SGHRS and CDR2 YFSETQ. The V segment lost 5 bases and the J segment 7 bases; nucleotides outside the gene matches: 5. The CDR3 reads CASRRDRGGEAFF. In DNA form, the CDR3 reads TGCGCCAGCAGACGGGACAGGGGCGGTGAAGCTTTCTTT.

V is TRBV4-1 and J is TRBJ2-7, with no clear D. Germline CDR1 reads MGHRA; CDR2 reads YSYEKL. The CDR3 is made up of 15 amino acids. V lost 0 bases and J lost 2, with 11 bases in between. The CDR3 coding sequence is TGCGCCAGCAGCCAAGATCATCAGGTTACCTACGAGCAGTACTTC. Protein product: CASSQDHQVTYEQYF.

The chain uses TRBV6-2 or TRBV6-3 and TRBJ2-5; TRBD2 aligns across 12 bases. Germline-derived CDR1 and CDR2 are MNHEY and SVGEGT. This CDR3 comprises 19 residues. V gave up 1 base and J gave up 1 base; unmatched junction bases: 10. Here the CDR3 DNA reads TGTGCCAGCAGTTACTTGTCTTTGACTAGCGGGGGCCGCCAAGAGACCCAGTACTTC. Protein product: CASSYLSLTSGGRQETQYF.

V gene TRBV9 combines with J gene TRBJ2-1; 9 bases map to TRBD1. There are 15 residues in the CDR3. The V gene end was trimmed by 6 bases and the J gene end by 4 bases; junction bases not matched to a gene: 8. From germline, CDR1 is SGDLS and CDR2 YYNGEE. Here the CDR3 reads CASTPGTGFYNEQFF. The CDR3 DNA sequence: TGTGCCAGCACTCCCGGGACAGGGTTTTACAATGAGCAGTTCTTC.

The chain combines TRBV20-1 with TRBJ2-1; the match to TRBD1 covers 9 bases. CDR3 length: 15 residues. The V segment lost 3 bases and the J segment 6 bases; nucleotides outside the gene matches: 9. Germline V gene lookup returns CDR1 DFQATT and CDR2 SNEGSKA (reference sequence). The CDR3 DNA follows: TGCAGTGCTAGTAAGCCGGACAGGGGATCCAATGAGCAGTTCTTC. It translates to CSASKPDRGSNEQFF.

The chain uses TRBV15 and TRBJ2-7, with D perhaps TRBD2 (6 bases). V lost 4 bases, J lost 4 bases, and 11 bases lay in between. The CDR3 length is 13 residues. Germline CDR1 reads LNHNV; CDR2 reads YYDKDF (reference sequence). The CDR3: CATSNRRGYEQYF. CDR3 sequence (DNA): TGTGCCACCAGCAACAGGAGGGGTTACGAGCAGTACTTC.

This chain uses TRBV7-9 with TRBJ2-2; 12 bases line up with TRBD1. Germline V CDR1 and CDR2: SEHNR, FQNEAQ (reference sequence). CDR3 length: 16 residues. V trimming: 5 bases; J trimming: 4 bases; junction bases outside the gene matches: 5. CDR3 region: CASSLGQGASTGELFF. The CDR3 bases are TGTGCCAGCAGCCTGGGACAGGGGGCGTCCACCGGGGAGCTGTTTTTT.

CDR3 residues: CASTPGGVEYNEQFF. The CDR3 DNA reads as TGCGCCAGCACTCCAGGGGGCGTGGAATACAATGAGCAGTTCTTC. This chain connects TRBV5-1 to TRBJ2-1, with 8 positions matching TRBD1. This CDR3 has 15 amino acids. CDR1 SGHRS and CDR2 YFSETQ come from the germline V gene. Losses at the gene ends were 6 bases for V and 4 bases for J; bases not matched to a gene: 9.

This sequence joins TRBV4-1 and TRBJ1-3, with D possibly matching TRBD1 (5 bases). Germline CDR1 and CDR2: MGHRA and YSYEKL. This CDR3 is built from 17 residues. Deletions cut 4 bases from V and 2 bases from J, with 18 bases between. CDR3 sequence: CASSPSPARGAGNTIYF. The CDR3 region has the DNA TGCGCCAGCAGCCCCTCCCCCGCCCGGGGGGCTGGAAACACCATATATTTT.